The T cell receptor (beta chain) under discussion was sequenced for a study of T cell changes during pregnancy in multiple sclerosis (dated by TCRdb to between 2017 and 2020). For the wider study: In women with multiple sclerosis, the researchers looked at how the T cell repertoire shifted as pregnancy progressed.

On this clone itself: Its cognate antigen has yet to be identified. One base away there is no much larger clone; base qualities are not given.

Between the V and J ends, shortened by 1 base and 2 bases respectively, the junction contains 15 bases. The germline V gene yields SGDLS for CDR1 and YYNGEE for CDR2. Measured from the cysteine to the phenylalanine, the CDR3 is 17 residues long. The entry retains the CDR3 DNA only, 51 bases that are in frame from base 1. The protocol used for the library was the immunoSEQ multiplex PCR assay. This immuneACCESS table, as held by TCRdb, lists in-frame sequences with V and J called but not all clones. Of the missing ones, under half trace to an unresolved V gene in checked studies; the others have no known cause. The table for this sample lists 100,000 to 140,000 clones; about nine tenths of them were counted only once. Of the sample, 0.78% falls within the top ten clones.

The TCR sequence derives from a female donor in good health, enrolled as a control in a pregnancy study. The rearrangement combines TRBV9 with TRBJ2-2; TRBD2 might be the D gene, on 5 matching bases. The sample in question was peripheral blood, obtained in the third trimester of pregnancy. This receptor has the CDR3 CASSVWATRGNTGELFF. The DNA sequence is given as TGTGCCAGCAGCGTATGGGCAACTAGAGGAAACACCGGGGAGCTGTTTTTT. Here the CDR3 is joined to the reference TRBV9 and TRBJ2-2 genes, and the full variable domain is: DSGVTQTPKHLITATGQRVTLRCSPRSGDLSVYWYQQSLDQGLQFLIQYYNGEERAKGNILERFSAQQFPDLHSELNLSSLELGDSALYFCASSVWATRGNTGELFFGEGSRLTVL.